This T cell receptor (beta chain) was identified in a study of CD8 T cells in ankylosing spondylitis. Whole-study results and caveats: Roughly eight highly homologous variants made up a TCR beta motif that seemed to typify ankylosing spondylitis blood. Relatively scarce in peripheral blood, disease-linked clones were CD8+. Researchers reportedly found disease-linked clones significantly enriched in matched ankylosing spondylitis synovial fluid.

This clonotype was observed a handful of times. The antigen is undetermined. Per the germline V gene, CDR1 is SGHAT and CDR2 is FQNNGV. V was clipped by 3 bases and J by 3 bases, with 15 bases between them. This CDR3 spans 15 amino acids. With molecular barcodes, quantitative 5'-RACE was used to make the TCR beta libraries. TCRdb processed the 5' RACE reads anew with MiXCR; each CDR3 protein has one entry. This repertoire shows roughly 160,000 distinct CDR3 sequences, 11% found once; its top ten account for under 35%. Sample: blood, either unsorted or a sorted T cell fraction (not recorded which). This clonotype originated in a male donor with ankylosing spondylitis or in good health (not recorded which). The rearrangement uses TRBV11-2 and TRBJ2-7, with D possibly being TRBD2 (6 bases). The CDR3 nucleotides read TGTGCCAGCAGCTTTTCGGGCGGGACCTACTACGAGCAGTACTTC. Protein: CASSFSGGTYYEQYF.